Listed below are T cell receptor beta chains from one sample, sequenced in a study of shared clonotypes between healthy human individuals. Generated by immunoSEQ multiplex PCR, the TCRdb table keeps only in-frame clones and is missing some. The data show approximately 1.4 million clones, nearly 99% seen once. Sequencing was performed on naive CD4+ T cells sorted from blood. Receptors originate from a man aged 25 to 45 in good health. Both conserved end residues are part of each CDR3. A D gene is named only where the DNA matches it firmly. Size is omitted from some rows. Given values are once, few, many or a class for expanded clones.

J gene	clone size	D gene	V gene	CDR3 DNA	CDR3 protein
TRBJ1-1	-	TRBD1	TRBV5-4	TGTGCCAGCAGCTTCGGACAGGGCAGCACTGAAGCTTTCTTT	CASSFGQGSTEAFF
TRBJ2-1	once	TRBD2	TRBV5-1	TGCGCCAGCGGTAGCGGGAGTTCCTACAATGAGCAGTTCTTC	CASGSGSSYNEQFF
TRBJ2-5	-	-	TRBV9	TGTGCCAGCAGCGACCGGGACCTTCAAGAGACCCAGTACTTC	CASSDRDLQETQYF
TRBJ2-1	-	-	TRBV28	TGTGCCAGCCGGCGGGACAGTTTGAGAACACACGACAATGAGCAGTTCTTC	CASRRDSLRTHDNEQFF
TRBJ2-3	-	-	TRBV14	TGTGCCAGCAGCCAAACTCGACAGAGGGGCTCAGATACGCAGTATTTT	CASSQTRQRGSDTQYF
TRBJ1-4	-	-	TRBV30	TGTGCCTGGAGTGGGTCCGGTGAAAAACTGTTTTTT	CAWSGSGEKLFF
TRBJ2-7	-	-	TRBV9	TGTGCCAGCAGCGTAGATCCCGACCCTTTGAAGCAGTACTTC	CASSVDPDPLKQYF
TRBJ1-2	-	-	TRBV6-5	TGTGCCAGCAGTTATTTGGACCTAGGCGATGGCTACACCTTC	CASSYLDLGDGYTF
TRBJ2-5	-	-	TRBV19	TGTGCCAGTAGTCCCGGGACACTTCAGAGATTGGAGACCCAGTACTTC	CASSPGTLQRLETQYF
TRBJ2-1	-	-	TRBV5-1	TGCGCCAGCAGCTCCGTTTCCGGACTCCTGGGGAATGAGCAGTTCTTC	CASSSVSGLLGNEQFF
TRBJ2-1	-	TRBD2	TRBV18	TGTGCCAGCACCCCGACTAGCGGGATTTCCTCCTACAATGAGCAGTTCTTC	CASTPTSGISSYNEQFF
TRBJ2-1	-	-	TRBV9	TGTGCCAGCAGCGTAAAAGAGCAGTTCTTC	CASSVKEQFF
TRBJ2-7	-	TRBD2	TRBV27	TGTGCCAGCAGGGCCAGCGGGAGCTACGAGCAGTACTTC	CASRASGSYEQYF
TRBJ1-5	-	-	TRBV5-5	TGTGCCAGCAGCTTGGGTGGGGTAGCGGATCAGCCCCAGCATTTT	CASSLGGVADQPQHF
TRBJ1-5	-	TRBD1	TRBV28	TGTGCCAGCAGTTTCGGGGGACAGGGCCCTCAGCCCCAGCATTTT	CASSFGGQGPQPQHF
TRBJ2-5	few	TRBD1	TRBV5-4	TGTGCCAGCAGCTACCAAGGGGGACAGGAGACCCAGTACTTC	CASSYQGGQETQYF
TRBJ1-5	once	-	TRBV19	TGTGCCAGTAGTATACAGGGCCTCGGCTCGCCCCAGCATTTT	CASSIQGLGSPQHF
TRBJ1-1	-	-	TRBV6-4	TGTGCCAGCAGTGACTCCATGAACACTGAAGCTTTCTTT	CASSDSMNTEAFF
TRBJ2-1	-	TRBD2	TRBV5-1	TGCGCCAGCAGCTTGGAGCCGCTAGCGGATTACAATGAGCAGTTCTTC	CASSLEPLADYNEQFF
TRBJ2-3	-	TRBD2	TRBV9	TGTGCCAGCAGCGTAGGGACTAGCGGGACAGATACGCAGTATTTT	CASSVGTSGTDTQYF
TRBJ1-5	-	-	TRBV2	TGTGCCAGCAGTGAACCAAGGGGGAGCAATCAGCCCCAGCATTTT	CASSEPRGSNQPQHF
TRBJ2-1	-	-	TRBV18	TGTGCCAGCTCACCACCGTCGGGAGTGGCGAATGAGCAGTTCTTC	CASSPPSGVANEQFF
TRBJ2-1	-	-	TRBV7-9	TGTGCCAGCAGCGAACGTGACAGGGAGGGTCAACATGAGCAGTTCTTC	CASSERDREGQHEQFF
TRBJ2-1	-	-	TRBV14	TGTGCCAGCAGCCAAGTTCGACATGAGCAGTTCTTC	CASSQVRHEQFF
TRBJ1-1	-	-	TRBV5-5	TGTGCCAGCAGTCCGTTCCTGGGGGTGAACACTGAAGCTTTCTTT	CASSPFLGVNTEAFF
TRBJ2-7	-	-	TRBV5-6	TGTGCCAGCAGCTTGGGAGTGGGGGCGGTATCCTACGAGCAGTACTTC	CASSLGVGAVSYEQYF
TRBJ1-2	-	TRBD1	TRBV18	TGTGCCAGCTCACCCTCCAGGGGGGATACCTTCGGCTATGGCTACACCTTC	CASSPSRGDTFGYGYTF
TRBJ1-2	-	-	TRBV6-1	TGTGCCAGCAGTGAAAGGGAGAGCTATGGCTACACCTTC	CASSERESYGYTF
TRBJ1-2	-	TRBD1	TRBV28	TGTGCCAGTGGACAGGACTATGGCTACACCTTC	CASGQDYGYTF
TRBJ2-1	-	-	TRBV5-5	TGTGCCAGCAGCTTTTCAGGGAGGTCCTACAATGAGCAGTTCTTC	CASSFSGRSYNEQFF
TRBJ1-5	-	-	TRBV27	TGTGCCAGCAGTTTATCCGGGGCTAGCAATCAGCCCCAGCATTTT	CASSLSGASNQPQHF
TRBJ1-2	-	-	TRBV4-3	TGCGCCAGCAGCCAAGTGGGAACAACTTCCAGAGGTGGCTACACCTTC	CASSQVGTTSRGGYTF
TRBJ1-1	once	-	TRBV6-5	TGTGCCAGCAGTTACCAAGGGACCCGATGGGCCACTGAAGCTTTCTTT	CASSYQGTRWATEAFF
TRBJ2-2	-	-	TRBV7-9	TGTGCCAGCCTATCCAGGACCGCGTCAGCCGGGGAGCTGTTTTTT	CASLSRTASAGELFF
TRBJ1-1	-	-	TRBV7-8	TGTGCCAGCAGCTCTACAGGGAACACTGAAGCTTTCTTT	CASSSTGNTEAFF
TRBJ2-6	once	TRBD1	TRBV5-1	TGCGCCAGCAGCAATCCGGGACAGGGAAGTGGTGGGGCCAACGTCCTGACTTTC	CASSNPGQGSGGANVLTF
TRBJ1-2	-	-	TRBV27	TGTGCCAGCAGTCCTGGACGGCTCTCCGGTGGCTACACCTTC	CASSPGRLSGGYTF
TRBJ2-1	-	-	TRBV7-9	TGTGCCAGCAGCTTTGATCGCTCCTACAATGAGCAGTTCTTC	CASSFDRSYNEQFF
TRBJ2-2	-	-	TRBV9	TGTGCCAGCAGCGTAGCTACAGGGATGCCCGGGGAGCTGTTTTTT	CASSVATGMPGELFF